One and the same sample provided the 25 T cell receptor beta chains below, sequenced in a study of blood T cell repertoires in COVID-19. Only in-frame clones appear in the TCRdb table, and some are missing; sequencing was by immunoSEQ multiplex PCR. The profile shows roughly 670,000 clones, about 87% of them singletons. Sequenced: peripheral blood. These receptors all stem from a woman aged 18-29 years with acute or convalescent COVID-19.

V is TRBV5-1 and J is TRBJ2-2; D unclear. CDR1 and CDR2 from the germline V gene are SGHRS and YFSETQ. V gave up 3 bases and J gave up 0 bases, with 9 bases separating them. CDR3 size: 15 residues. The CDR3 DNA reads TGCGCCAGCAGCTCCGAAGCCCCGAACACCGGGGAGCTGTTTTTT. It yields the protein CASSSEAPNTGELFF.

J is TRBJ2-7 and V is TRBV18; weak D call: TRBD2 (5 bases). V was clipped by 6 bases and J by 4 bases, with 13 bases between them. CDR3 length equals 13 residues. Germline V lookup: CDR1 KGHSH, CDR2 LQKENI. In DNA, the CDR3 is TGTGCCAGCTCGCCCACCCGGGATTACGAGCAGTACTTC. Its protein is CASSPTRDYEQYF.

As for this clone: This specimen includes other DNA sequences encoding the same CDR3. The V call is TRBV5-1, the J call TRBJ1-1, with TRBD1 identical over 9 bases. This CDR3 has 15 residues. In germline, CDR1 is SGHRS, CDR2 YFSETQ. V lost 4 bases to trimming and J lost 2 bases; unmatched junction nucleotides: 6. The CDR3 DNA follows: TGCGCCAGCAGCCTGGGACAGGGTGGAAACACTGAAGCTTTCTTT. Translation: CASSLGQGGNTEAFF. Variable domain in full (rest from reference TRBV5-1 and TRBJ1-1): KAGVTQTPRYLIKTRGQQVTLSCSPISGHRSVSWYQQTPGQGLQFLFEYFSETQRNKGNFPGRFSGRQFSNSRSEMNVSTLELGDSALYLCASSLGQGGNTEAFFGQGTRLTVV.

This chain connects TRBV5-1 to TRBJ1-2; TRBD1 agrees at 9 bases. CDR3 length: 14 residues. Germline V gene lookup returns CDR1 SGHRS and CDR2 YFSETQ. Trimming removed 4 bases from V and 7 bases from J; junction bases left unmatched: 8. CDR3 nucleotide sequence: TGCGCCAGCAGCGAAGGACAGGGGACGGCTGGCTACACCTTC. Residues: CASSEGQGTAGYTF.

The J gene is TRBJ1-1, the V gene TRBV5-1, with 7 bases lining up with TRBD1. Per the germline V gene, CDR1 is SGHRS and CDR2 is YFSETQ. The ends lost 4 bases at V and 4 bases at J; junction bases unmatched: 7. The CDR3 spans 14 residues. Written as DNA, the CDR3 is TGCGCCAGCAGCCGCGACAGGGCCCCCACTGAAGCTTTCTTT. Encoded protein: CASSRDRAPTEAFF.

The chain employs TRBV7-6 and TRBJ1-6; 7 nucleotides align to TRBD1. V shed 4 bases and J 5 bases; nucleotides not matched to a gene: 8. The germline V gene has CDR1 SGHVS and CDR2 FNYEAQ. The CDR3 is 16 amino acids. In DNA form, the CDR3 reads TGTGCCAGCAGCTCGAGGACAGGCCCCGATAATTCACCCCTCCACTTT. It is translated as CASSSRTGPDNSPLHF.

The chain joins TRBV5-1 to TRBJ2-5; D gene ambiguous. This CDR3 region has 14 residues. Germline V gene data show CDR1 as SGHRS and CDR2 as YFSETQ. V was shortened by 2 bases and J by 3 bases, with 11 bases between the two germline ends. CDR3 region: CASSFRQVKETQYF. The CDR3 DNA is TGCGCCAGCAGCTTCCGACAAGTTAAAGAGACCCAGTACTTC.

This chain links TRBV9 with TRBJ2-1; D not resolved. Trimming pared 3 bases from V and 5 bases from J, leaving 6 bases between. The CDR3 consists of 12 residues. Germline CDR1 is SGDLS and CDR2 is YYNGEE. CDR3 residues: CASSARDNEQFF. For the CDR3, the DNA is TGTGCCAGCAGCGCCCGGGACAATGAGCAGTTCTTC.

The V call is TRBV15, the J call TRBJ2-7; D possibly corresponds to TRBD2 (6 bases). This CDR3 has 15 residues. V was pared by 1 base and J by 0 bases, with 10 bases between. CDR1 LNHNV and CDR2 YYDKDF come from the germline V gene (reference sequence). CDR3: CATSRGPGDSYEQYF. The CDR3 DNA is TGTGCCACCAGCAGAGGGCCGGGGGACTCCTACGAGCAGTACTTC.

The chain recombines TRBV7-9 with TRBJ2-7, with 8 bases lining up with TRBD1. This CDR3 has 16 amino acids. The junction had 11 bases not matched to a gene; V was cut back by 4 bases and J by 3 bases. Germline assignment: CDR1 SEHNR and CDR2 FQNEAQ (reference sequence). CDR3 in amino acids: CASSSTRQGSLYEQYF. CDR3 coding DNA: TGTGCCAGCAGCTCAACTCGACAGGGGTCCCTCTACGAGCAGTACTTC.

This chain links TRBV6-5 with TRBJ1-1, with D tentatively TRBD1 (5 bases). This CDR3 has 14 residues. Per the germline V gene, CDR1 is MNHEY and CDR2 is SVGAGI. V was shortened by 6 bases and J by 1 base, with 12 bases between the two germline ends. The CDR3 DNA reads as TGTGCCAGCAGCCTACAGGAGGGGAACACTGAAGCTTTCTTT. It yields the protein CASSLQEGNTEAFF.

The rearrangement links TRBV24-1 to TRBJ2-1, with a weak D call TRBD2 (5 bases). This CDR3 is built from 12 residues. V dropped 9 bases and J dropped 8 bases, with 13 bases sitting between them. Germline V lookup: CDR1 KGHDR, CDR2 SFDVKD. Written as DNA, the CDR3 is TGTGCCACCGGAGGTACTTGGGATGAGCAGTTCTTC. Its translation is CATGGTWDEQFF.

The chain links TRBV6-4 to TRBJ1-2, with TRBD1 matching 12 bases. The germline V gene encodes CDR1 MRHNA and CDR2 SNTAGT. V lost 3 bases, J lost 9 bases, and 5 bases stayed unmatched. This CDR3 region has 14 residues. The CDR3 nucleotides are TGTGCCAGCAGTGAAGGTGGGACAGGGGGCCGCTACACCTTC. It specifies CASSEGGTGGRYTF.

The CDR3 nucleotides read TGTGCCAGCAGCTTGGGGACAGCCTATGGCTACACCTTC. This translates into CASSLGTAYGYTF. This chain connects TRBV11-2 to TRBJ1-2, with 7 bases that match TRBD1. CDR3 size: 13 residues. Unmatched junction bases numbered 2, after V lost 3 bases and J lost 4 bases. Germline V gene lookup returns CDR1 SGHAT and CDR2 FQNNGV.

Comment on this clone: Other DNA sequences in this sample translate to the same CDR3. The chain links TRBV5-1 to TRBJ1-1, with TRBD1 matching over 7 bases. V was pared by 4 bases and J by 0 bases, with 3 bases of the junction left unmatched. The germline gives CDR1 SGHRS, CDR2 YFSETQ. The CDR3 covers 14 residues. The CDR3 loop is CASSLTGMNTEAFF. The DNA for the CDR3 is TGCGCCAGCAGCCTGACAGGGATGAACACTGAAGCTTTCTTT.

The rearrangement links TRBV6-1 to TRBJ1-2; D is uncertain. The V end lost 2 bases, the J end lost 3 bases, and 7 bases lay between the germline ends. This CDR3 has 13 residues. The germline gives CDR1 MNHNS, CDR2 SASEGT. The CDR3 region has the DNA TGTGCCAGCAGTGAATTGGGCGACTATGGCTACACCTTC. Amino acid sequence: CASSELGDYGYTF.

The chain has TRBV25-1 and TRBJ2-7; TRBD1 is a possible D gene (8 bases). CDR1 and CDR2 (germline): MGHDK, SYGVNS. With 1 base removed from V and 1 base from J, the gap between germline ends came to 17 bases. The CDR3 has 17 amino acids. In nucleotides, the CDR3 is TGTGCCAGCAGTGAATGGGGGGGGGACAGGCCGTCCTACGAGCAGTACTTC. It translates to CASSEWGGDRPSYEQYF.

The chain employs TRBV24-1 and TRBJ2-2, with D perhaps TRBD1 (5 bases). The CDR3 loop spans 17 amino acids. Trimming took 5 bases from V and 0 from J, leaving 15 bases between them. Germline assignment: CDR1 KGHDR and CDR2 SFDVKD. The CDR3 sequence is CATSGGREGANTGELFF. The CDR3, as DNA: TGTGCCACCAGTGGGGGCAGGGAAGGAGCGAACACCGGGGAGCTGTTTTTT.

The rearrangement links TRBV10-2 to TRBJ1-1, with unresolved D. Germline loops: CDR1 WSHSY, CDR2 SAAADI. The CDR3 extends over 13 amino acids. V was trimmed by 4 bases and J by 1 base, leaving 7 bases between them. The CDR3 here is CASSGSRNTEAFF. CDR3 nucleotide sequence: TGCGCCAGCAGTGGATCCAGGAACACTGAAGCTTTCTTT.

In this sample, this clone turned up once. This chain connects TRBV28 to TRBJ1-4; D possibly corresponds to TRBD1 (5 bases). Trimming removed 9 bases at V and 7 bases at J, with 21 bases between. Germline-derived CDR1 and CDR2 are MDHEN and SYDVKM. The CDR3 sequence is 15 residues long. This CDR3 reads CARLPGGRRSEKLFF. The CDR3 bases are TGTGCCAGACTGCCGGGGGGGAGACGTAGTGAAAAACTGTTTTTT. Using reference TRBV28 and TRBJ1-4 for the parts outside the CDR3, the full variable domain is DVKVTQSSRYLVKRTGEKVFLECVQDMDHENMFWYRQDPGLGLRLIYFSYDVKMKEKGDIPEGYSVSREKKERFSLILESASTNQTSMYLCARLPGGRRSEKLFFGSGTQLSVL.

To note about this clone: Other DNA variants within this sample encode the same CDR3. This chain joins TRBV18 and TRBJ1-1; possibly TRBD1 for D (6 bases). CDR3 length: 12 amino acids. Germline V gene sequence: CDR1 KGHSH, CDR2 LQKENI. V was pared by 4 bases and J by 6 bases, with 9 bases between. The DNA for the CDR3 is TGTGCCAGCTCACTCCAGGGGTCTGAAGCTTTCTTT. Amino acid sequence: CASSLQGSEAFF.

This chain connects TRBV13 to TRBJ1-1, with 9 bases aligning to TRBD1. The V and J ends lost 5 bases and 5 bases, in that order; junction bases with no gene match: 6. CDR1 and CDR2 from the germline V gene are PRHDT and FYEKMQ (reference sequence). CDR3 length: 14 residues. CDR3 DNA: TGTGCCAGCAGCCCCGGACAGGGGTGGACTGAAGCTTTCTTT. This sequence encodes CASSPGQGWTEAFF.

The chain joins TRBV9 to TRBJ2-7; D is possibly TRBD2 (7 bases). There are 15 residues in the CDR3. CDR1 is SGDLS, CDR2 YYNGEE, per germline. V lost 3 bases and J 3 bases, leaving 16 bases between the germline ends. This CDR3 is CASSAGGQGLYEQYF. CDR3 nucleotides: TGTGCCAGCAGCGCCGGGGGGCAGGGTCTCTACGAGCAGTACTTC.

A note on this clone: The sample carries other DNA sequences with the same CDR3. This chain connects TRBV5-1 to TRBJ2-7; unclear D gene. Germline CDR1 reads SGHRS; CDR2 reads YFSETQ. V lost 0 bases and J lost 0, with 10 bases in between. This CDR3 spans 15 amino acids. The CDR3 sequence: CASSLDSLSSYEQYF. Written as DNA, the CDR3 is TGCGCCAGCAGCTTGGACAGCCTATCCTCCTACGAGCAGTACTTC.

This clone has more than one count but fewer than ten. V usage is TRBV12-5 and J usage is TRBJ2-1; the match to TRBD1 covers 7 bases. Trimming cost V 4 bases and J 5 bases; bases outside gene matches: 8. This CDR3 has 15 amino acids. Germline assignment: CDR1 LGHNT and CDR2 FRNRAP. This chain's CDR3 is CASGSQGRENNEQFF. DNA for the CDR3: TGTGCTAGTGGTTCACAGGGGCGTGAAAACAATGAGCAGTTCTTC.